This passage covers 30 T cell receptor beta chains from one sample sequenced in a study of vaccination effects on CD4 cells after COVID-19. Which antigens these TCRs recognize remains unknown. Upon completion of roughly ten days in culture, CD4+ T cells were isolated. The assay was immunoSEQ multiplex PCR, and TCRdb's table has in-frame clones only and misses some. This table has tens of thousands of clones, roughly four fifths appearing once. Specimen: CD4+ T cells from PBMCs cultured without peptide, collected before COVID-19 vaccination. The receptors stem from a human donor who received a COVID-19 vaccine.

This clone was observed once. The gene calls are TRBV5-1 and TRBJ2-3; D is perhaps TRBD2 (7 bases). Per germline, CDR1 SGHRS and CDR2 YFSETQ. Trimming cost V 4 bases and J 6 bases, with 18 bases left between them. The CDR3 has 15 amino acids. The CDR3 nucleotides read TGCGCCAGCAGCCGGGGGGCAGCTCTCACCGATACGCAGTATTTT. Translation: CASSRGAALTDTQYF.

This chain links TRBV6-5 with TRBJ2-1; D not certain. Germline CDR1 and CDR2: MNHEY and SVGAGI. V was pared by 2 bases and J by 4 bases, with 3 bases between. The CDR3 is 12 amino acids. The CDR3 nucleotides are TGTGCCAGCAGTTACACGTACAATGAGCAGTTCTTC. It is translated as CASSYTYNEQFF.

The chain couples TRBV19 to TRBJ2-5, with TRBD1 as a possible D gene (5 bases). The germline gives CDR1 LNHDA, CDR2 SQIVND (reference sequence). The CDR3 is 15 amino acids. V lost 1 base and J lost 4, with 13 bases in between. Here the CDR3 DNA reads TGTGCCAGTAGTATAGTAGCCAGGGTAGGAGAGACCCAGTACTTC. It translates to CASSIVARVGETQYF.

In this sample, this clone turned up a few times. This rearrangement joins TRBV25-1 to TRBJ2-7; weak D call: TRBD2 (5 bases). Germline V CDR1 and CDR2: MGHDK, SYGVNS. The CDR3 extends over 11 amino acids. V was shortened by 10 bases and J by 7 bases, with 14 bases between the two germline ends. The CDR3 sequence: CATSFRGEQYF. The CDR3 DNA follows: TGTGCCACCTCTTTCCGGGGAGAGCAGTACTTC.

The chain combines TRBV7-6 with TRBJ1-3, with unresolved D. Germline V gene sequence: CDR1 SGHVS, CDR2 FNYEAQ. This CDR3 contains 14 residues. V dropped 5 bases and J dropped 0 bases, with 8 bases sitting between them. The DNA for the CDR3 is TGTGCCAGCAGCCCTCAGCACTCTGGAAACACCATATATTTT. Protein product: CASSPQHSGNTIYF.

The rearrangement links TRBV27 to TRBJ2-2, with 9 bases matching TRBD1. The CDR3 runs to 15 residues. J lost 4 bases, V lost 5 bases, and 5 bases had no gene match. Germline assignment: CDR1 MNHEY and CDR2 SMNVEV (reference sequence). CDR3 in DNA: TGTGCCAGCAGTCGAGGACAGGGGAGCACCGGGGAGCTGTTTTTT. As protein: CASSRGQGSTGELFF.

V is TRBV4-3 and J is TRBJ2-3, with 9 bases identical to TRBD2. Germline loops: CDR1 LGHNA, CDR2 YSLEER. CDR3 length: 18 amino acids. The V gene end was trimmed by 1 base and the J gene end by 3 bases; junction bases not matched to a gene: 11. CDR3 loop: CASSQGAMAGGPTDTQYF. In nucleotides, the CDR3 is TGCGCCAGCAGCCAAGGGGCCATGGCGGGGGGGCCGACAGATACGCAGTATTTT.

This clone is a singleton in its sample. The chain has TRBV4-2 and TRBJ2-3, with TRBD2 matching over 10 bases. The germline V gene has CDR1 LGHNA and CDR2 YNFKEQ. The CDR3 spans 17 residues. V shed 0 bases, J shed 2 bases, and the junction held 5 bases outside the gene matches. CDR3 residues: CASSQDSGLAITDTQYF. CDR3 DNA sequence: TGTGCCAGCAGCCAAGACTCGGGACTAGCGATCACAGATACGCAGTATTTT.

This clone was observed a few times. The genes are TRBV19 and TRBJ1-4; 7 nucleotides line up with TRBD1. The CDR3 spans 16 residues. V lost 6 bases and J lost 5; bases outside the gene matches: 12. Germline V gene data show CDR1 as LNHDA and CDR2 as SQIVND (reference sequence). The CDR3 DNA sequence: TGTGCCAGTAGCAGTCCACCAGGGGGAAGAAATGAAAAACTGTTTTTT. It specifies CASSSPPGGRNEKLFF.

In its sample, this clone was seen once. This chain uses TRBV5-1 with TRBJ1-2; 7 bases agree with TRBD1. J lost 8 bases, V lost 2 bases, and 12 bases had no gene match. Germline assignment: CDR1 SGHRS and CDR2 YFSETQ. The CDR3 extends over 15 amino acids. This chain's CDR3 is CASSLTGDSALGYTF. As DNA, the CDR3 is TGCGCCAGCAGCTTAACAGGGGATTCTGCTTTAGGCTACACCTTC.

This sequence joins TRBV9 and TRBJ1-2; 10 nucleotides line up with TRBD1. There are 15 residues in the CDR3. Germline-derived CDR1 and CDR2 are SGDLS and YYNGEE. V trimming: 5 bases; J trimming: 7 bases; junction bases outside the gene matches: 11. The CDR3 protein is CASRPSTGGAFGYTF. The DNA for the CDR3 is TGTGCCAGCAGACCCTCGACAGGGGGCGCGTTTGGCTACACCTTC. Complete variable domain (other parts from reference TRBV9 and TRBJ1-2): DSGVTQTPKHLITATGQRVTLRCSPRSGDLSVYWYQQSLDQGLQFLIQYYNGEERAKGNILERFSAQQFPDLHSELNLSSLELGDSALYFCASRPSTGGAFGYTFGSGTRLTVV.

This clone was seen just once. The chain is built from TRBV5-1 and TRBJ2-7, with 8 bases that match TRBD1. V lost 7 bases and J lost 3; bases outside the gene matches: 18. This CDR3 is 17 amino acids long. CDR1 and CDR2 from the germline V gene are SGHRS and YFSETQ. The CDR3 loop reads CASSPSLGQAEGYEQYF. The CDR3 coding sequence is TGCGCCAGCTCCCCTTCACTGGGACAGGCGGAAGGCTACGAGCAGTACTTC.

This chain connects TRBV2 to TRBJ2-7; TRBD2 matches at 10 bases. The CDR3 length is 20 residues. The ends lost 6 bases at V and 1 base at J; junction bases unmatched: 21. Germline V gene data show CDR1 as SNHLY and CDR2 as FYNNEI. In DNA form, the CDR3 reads TGTGCCAGCAGGAGAGACAGGAGGGTGGGACTAGCGTACCTGTCCTACGAGCAGTACTTC. This gives the protein CASRRDRRVGLAYLSYEQYF.

In the case of this clone: This same CDR3 is encoded by further DNA sequences in the sample. The J gene is TRBJ2-5, the V gene TRBV10-3, with TRBD2 matching over 10 bases. Trimming removed 6 bases from V and 4 bases from J; junction bases left unmatched: 5. From germline, CDR1 is ENHRY and CDR2 SYGVKD. This CDR3 has 14 residues. The CDR3: CAIRASGGGETQYF. The DNA of the CDR3 is TGTGCCATCAGGGCTAGCGGGGGAGGAGAGACCCAGTACTTC.

This rearrangement joins TRBV7-2 to TRBJ1-2, with TRBD1 identical over 8 bases. Looked up from germline, CDR1 is SGHTA and CDR2 is FQGNSA. The CDR3 covers 15 residues. The J segment lost 7 bases and the V segment lost 5 bases, leaving 12 bases of the junction unmatched. The CDR3 loop reads CASSPQTGALFGYTF. CDR3 DNA sequence: TGTGCCAGCAGCCCCCAGACAGGGGCACTATTTGGCTACACCTTC.

This clone was found once. The CDR3 region is CASSLDRLDGGSGANVLTF. The CDR3 DNA sequence: TGTGCCAGCAGCTTAGATCGGTTAGATGGGGGTTCTGGGGCCAACGTCCTGACTTTC. V and J are TRBV7-2 and TRBJ2-6; either TRBD1 or TRBD2 may fit D (5 bases each). The germline V and J ends were trimmed by 1 base and 1 base, with 17 bases remaining between them. CDR3 length equals 19 residues. From germline, CDR1 is SGHTA and CDR2 FQGNSA.

V gene TRBV25-1 combines with J gene TRBJ1-2, with 7 nucleotides matching TRBD1. The ends lost 5 bases at V and 1 base at J; junction bases unmatched: 1. Germline CDR1 reads MGHDK; CDR2 reads SYGVNS. The CDR3 consists of 13 residues. Here the CDR3 DNA reads TGTGCCAGCAGTCAGGGGGGTAACTATGGCTACACCTTC. This codes for CASSQGGNYGYTF.

V and J are TRBV28 and TRBJ2-7; 8 bases map to TRBD1. Germline V gene data show CDR1 as MDHEN and CDR2 as SYDVKM. V shed 3 bases, J shed 6 bases, and the junction held 7 bases outside the gene matches. This CDR3 spans 14 amino acids. The CDR3 spells CASSFGDRPSEQYF. The CDR3, as DNA: TGTGCCAGCAGTTTCGGGGACAGGCCTAGCGAGCAGTACTTC.

This clone has just a few counts. For the CDR3, the DNA is TGTGCCAGTAGTATAGGAAGGTCGGGTAGGACTGAAGCTTTCTTT. Encoded protein: CASSIGRSGRTEAFF. The chain couples TRBV19 to TRBJ1-1; D not certain. V lost 1 base and J 5 bases, leaving 14 bases between the germline ends. The CDR3 length is 15 residues. CDR1 and CDR2 (germline): LNHDA, SQIVND (reference sequence).

This chain uses TRBV19 with TRBJ1-2; D gene unclear. CDR3 length equals 12 residues. Trimming pared 7 bases from V and 0 bases from J, leaving 6 bases between. CDR1 and CDR2 from the germline V gene are LNHDA and SQIVND (reference sequence). The CDR3 loop is CASTGPNYGYTF. The CDR3 DNA reads TGTGCCAGTACAGGCCCTAACTATGGCTACACCTTC.

The rearrangement joins TRBV30 to TRBJ1-6; a possible D gene is TRBD1 (5 bases). CDR1 GTSNPN and CDR2 SVGIG come from the germline V gene (reference sequence). The V end was cut by 2 bases, the J end by 7 bases, with 15 bases between. This CDR3 spans 15 amino acids. The CDR3 loop is CAWSTRVMWNSPLHF. Written as DNA, the CDR3 is TGTGCCTGGAGTACCAGGGTGATGTGGAATTCACCCCTCCACTTT.

V and J are TRBV7-9 and TRBJ2-5, with D maybe TRBD1 (6 bases). The V gene lost 1 base and the J gene lost 2 bases, with 11 bases spanning the gap. The CDR3 length is 15 residues. The germline CDR1 and CDR2 sequences are SEHNR and FQNEAQ (reference sequence). The CDR3 DNA reads TGTGCCAGCAGCTTAGAAGGGGGACCTCAAGAGACCCAGTACTTC. The encoded protein is CASSLEGGPQETQYF.

V usage is TRBV10-3 and J usage is TRBJ1-6; D may be TRBD1 (5 bases). From germline, CDR1 is ENHRY and CDR2 SYGVKD. The CDR3 is made up of 14 amino acids. V gave up 4 bases and J gave up 8 bases, with 12 bases separating them. The CDR3 spells CAISAGIHDSPLHF. The CDR3 DNA is TGTGCCATCAGTGCAGGGATACATGATTCACCCCTCCACTTT.

This clone was found a few times. The gene calls are TRBV9 and TRBJ2-7; TRBD2 matches at 9 bases. With 0 bases clipped from V and 3 bases from J, the junction kept 7 bases outside the gene matches. The CDR3 sequence is 16 residues long. Germline V lookup: CDR1 SGDLS, CDR2 YYNGEE. CDR3 sequence (DNA): TGTGCCAGCAGCGTAGACCCACTAGCGGGTGGCTACGAGCAGTACTTC. Its translation: CASSVDPLAGGYEQYF.

The chain is built from TRBV4-2 and TRBJ2-1; D possibly matches TRBD1 or TRBD2 (6 bases each). V dropped 4 bases and J dropped 0 bases, with 13 bases sitting between them. The CDR3 totals 16 residues. Germline values: CDR1 LGHNA, CDR2 YNFKEQ. The CDR3 nucleotides read TGTGCCAGCAGCCCAAGGAGGGGGAGCTCCTACAATGAGCAGTTCTTC. It is translated as CASSPRRGSSYNEQFF.

The chain recombines TRBV4-1 with TRBJ2-5, with TRBD2 identical over 12 bases. Per germline, CDR1 MGHRA and CDR2 YSYEKL. J gave up 5 bases and V 4 bases, and 8 bases lay outside the gene matches. CDR3 length: 16 amino acids. Here the CDR3 DNA reads TGCGCCAGCAGCCCCCCTAGCGGGAGGGCCGGGGAGACCCAGTACTTC. It is translated as CASSPPSGRAGETQYF.

The rearrangement links TRBV11-2 to TRBJ2-1; no definite D call. The CDR3 extends over 12 amino acids. CDR1 is SGHAT, CDR2 FQNNGV, per germline. Trimming pared 3 bases from V and 4 bases from J, leaving 4 bases between. The CDR3 loop is CASSFLYNEQFF. DNA for the CDR3: TGTGCCAGCAGCTTCCTATACAATGAGCAGTTCTTC.

The gene calls are TRBV30 and TRBJ1-1; 11 bases fit TRBD1. The germline gives CDR1 GTSNPN, CDR2 SVGIG (reference sequence). The junction had 15 bases not matched to a gene; V was cut back by 2 bases and J by 1 base. The CDR3 consists of 19 residues. The CDR3 DNA sequence: TGTGCCTGGAGTCCCAATCCCGGGACAGGGGGGAGGTGGAACACTGAAGCTTTCTTT. Residues: CAWSPNPGTGGRWNTEAFF.

The chain employs TRBV18 and TRBJ1-1; TRBD1 matches 9 bases. CDR3 length: 13 residues. V lost 6 bases and J lost 7; bases outside the gene matches: 6. Germline V gene lookup returns CDR1 KGHSH and CDR2 LQKENI. CDR3 sequence (DNA): TGTGCCAGCTCTCGGGACAGGGATCATGAAGCTTTCTTT. Encoded protein: CASSRDRDHEAFF.

The CDR3 DNA reads as TGTGCCAGCAGCTTAGTCCTTACAGATACGCAGTATTTT. This sequence encodes CASSLVLTDTQYF. The gene calls are TRBV13 and TRBJ2-3; no reliable D call. V gave up 1 base and J gave up 3 bases, with 5 bases separating them. The length of the CDR3 is 13 residues. Germline loops: CDR1 PRHDT, CDR2 FYEKMQ (reference sequence).